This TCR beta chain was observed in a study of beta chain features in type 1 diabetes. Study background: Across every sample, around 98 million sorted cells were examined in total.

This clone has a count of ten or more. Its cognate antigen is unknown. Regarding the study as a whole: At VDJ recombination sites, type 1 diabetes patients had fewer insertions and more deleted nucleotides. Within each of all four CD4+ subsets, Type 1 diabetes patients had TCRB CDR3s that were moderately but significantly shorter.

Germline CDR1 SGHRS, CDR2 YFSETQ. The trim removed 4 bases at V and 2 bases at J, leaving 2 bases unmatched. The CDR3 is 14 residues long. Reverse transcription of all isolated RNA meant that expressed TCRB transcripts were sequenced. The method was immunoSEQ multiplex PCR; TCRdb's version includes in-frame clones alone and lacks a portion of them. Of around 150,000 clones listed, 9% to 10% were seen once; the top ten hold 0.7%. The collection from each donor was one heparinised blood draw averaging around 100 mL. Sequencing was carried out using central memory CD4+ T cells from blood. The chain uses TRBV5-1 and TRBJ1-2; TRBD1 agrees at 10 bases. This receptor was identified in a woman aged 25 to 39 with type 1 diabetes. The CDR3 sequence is CASSTGQGNYGYTF. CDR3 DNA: TGCGCCAGCAGCACGGGACAGGGGAACTATGGCTACACCTTC.